This T cell receptor beta chain emerged from a study of T cells in Graves' hyperthyroidism and ophthalmopathy. About the study: Peripheral blood was secured at the point of initial diagnosis, before any treatment.

Findings and limits, study-wide: Clonotypes that were expanded in thyroid above 0.001 mostly appeared in blood too.

This clonotype was observed once. The antigen remains unidentified. The germline V and J ends were trimmed by 7 bases and 1 base, with 16 bases remaining between them. The CDR3 contains 16 residues. Germline lookup yields CDR1 MRHNA and CDR2 SNTAGT. TCR beta CDR3 sequences were amplified from RNA transcripts. HTBI primers were employed in a first-round RT-PCR of the TCR CDR3. MiXCR, applied by TCRdb to the multiplex PCR reads, yields one record per CDR3 protein. The sample consists of about 380,000 distinct CDR3 sequences, about 18% of them appearing once. The gene calls are TRBV6-4 and TRBJ2-2; D is possibly TRBD2 (5 bases). The source of this sequence is a man younger than 35 with Graves' ophthalmopathy. Sequenced material: blood. The CDR3 nucleotides are TGTGCCAGCATTAATAGCGTTTCGTTGAACACCGGGGAGCTGTTTTTT. Its protein is CASINSVSLNTGELFF.